A single T cell receptor (beta chain) is shown here with its context. This specimen belongs to a study of beta chain features in type 1 diabetes. CDR1 is SGHRS, CDR2 YFSETQ, per germline. The CDR3 is 16 amino acids. V was cut by 4 bases and J by 4 bases, with 18 bases left in between. All of the isolated RNA was reverse transcribed, so expressed TCRB transcripts were sequenced. Measured with immunoSEQ multiplex PCR; TCRdb has only the in-frame clones, and not every one. The table records about 210,000 clones, approximately 10% of them present only once. The clonotype originates from a man between 18 and 35 years old in good health. Input material: central memory CD4+ T cells from blood. The gene calls are TRBV5-1 and TRBJ2-1, with D perhaps given as TRBD1 or TRBD2 (5 bases each). The CDR3, as DNA: TGCGCCAGCAGCGTCGCTGGGACGGGGAAGTACAATGAGCAGTTCTTC. This codes for CASSVAGTGKYNEQFF. The full variable domain, completed using reference TRBV5-1 and TRBJ2-1, is KAGVTQTPRYLIKTRGQQVTLSCSPISGHRSVSWYQQTPGQGLQFLFEYFSETQRNKGNFPGRFSGRQFSNSRSEMNVSTLELGDSALYLCASSVAGTGKYNEQFFGPGTRLTVL.